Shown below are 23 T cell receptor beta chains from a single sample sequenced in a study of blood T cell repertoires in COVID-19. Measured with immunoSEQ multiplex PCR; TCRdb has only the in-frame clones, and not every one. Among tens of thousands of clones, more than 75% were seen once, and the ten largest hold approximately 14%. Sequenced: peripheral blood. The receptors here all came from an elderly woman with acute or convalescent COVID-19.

The CDR3 loop reads CASSPGLAGVWLAGLEQYF. For the CDR3, the DNA is TGTGCCAGCAGCCCCGGACTAGCGGGAGTATGGCTAGCGGGTCTCGAGCAGTACTTC. The chain uses TRBV28 and TRBJ2-7; 13 bases map to TRBD2. The CDR3 is made up of 19 amino acids. CDR1 and CDR2 (germline): MDHEN, SYDVKM. V shed 6 bases, J shed 6 bases, and the junction held 20 bases outside the gene matches.

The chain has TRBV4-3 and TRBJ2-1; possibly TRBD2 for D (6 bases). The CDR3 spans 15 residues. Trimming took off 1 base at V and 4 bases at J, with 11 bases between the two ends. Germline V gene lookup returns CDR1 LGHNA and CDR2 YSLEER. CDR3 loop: CASSQALGTYNEQFF. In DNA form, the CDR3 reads TGCGCCAGCAGCCAAGCCCTAGGGACTTACAATGAGCAGTTCTTC.

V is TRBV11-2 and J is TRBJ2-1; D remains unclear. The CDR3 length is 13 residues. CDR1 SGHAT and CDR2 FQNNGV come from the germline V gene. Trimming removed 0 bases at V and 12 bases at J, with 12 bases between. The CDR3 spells CASSLDTDIGQFF. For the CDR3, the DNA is TGTGCCAGCAGCTTAGATACAGATATAGGGCAGTTCTTC.

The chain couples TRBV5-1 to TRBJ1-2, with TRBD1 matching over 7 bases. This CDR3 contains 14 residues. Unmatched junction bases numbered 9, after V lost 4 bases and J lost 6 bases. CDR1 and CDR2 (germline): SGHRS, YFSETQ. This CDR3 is CASSTPGQADGYTF. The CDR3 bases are TGCGCCAGCAGCACTCCCGGACAGGCGGATGGCTACACCTTC.

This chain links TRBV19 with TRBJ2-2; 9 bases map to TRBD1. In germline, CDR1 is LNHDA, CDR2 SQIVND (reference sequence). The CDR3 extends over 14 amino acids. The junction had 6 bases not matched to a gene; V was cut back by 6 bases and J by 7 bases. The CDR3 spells CASRNRGRDGELFF. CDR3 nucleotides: TGTGCCAGTAGAAACAGGGGGCGCGACGGGGAGCTGTTTTTT. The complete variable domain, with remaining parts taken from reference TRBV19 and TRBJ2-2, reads DGGITQSPKYLFRKEGQNVTLSCEQNLNHDAMYWYRQDPGQGLRLIYYSQIVNDFQKGDIAEGYSVSREKKESFPLTVTSAQKNPTAFYLCASRNRGRDGELFFGEGSRLTVL.

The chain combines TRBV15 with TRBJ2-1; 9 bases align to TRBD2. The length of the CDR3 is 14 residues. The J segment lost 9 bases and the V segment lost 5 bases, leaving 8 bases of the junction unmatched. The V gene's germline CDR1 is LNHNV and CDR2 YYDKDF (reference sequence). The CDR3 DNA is TGTGCCACCAGCCGGGCGGGAGGGCCGGGTGAGCAGTTCTTC. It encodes CATSRAGGPGEQFF.

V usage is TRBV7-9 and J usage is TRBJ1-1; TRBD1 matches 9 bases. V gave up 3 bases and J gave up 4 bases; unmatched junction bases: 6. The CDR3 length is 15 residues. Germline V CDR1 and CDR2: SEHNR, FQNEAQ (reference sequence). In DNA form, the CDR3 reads TGTGCCAGCAGCTTTCCGGGACAGGGAACCACTGAAGCTTTCTTT. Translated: CASSFPGQGTTEAFF.

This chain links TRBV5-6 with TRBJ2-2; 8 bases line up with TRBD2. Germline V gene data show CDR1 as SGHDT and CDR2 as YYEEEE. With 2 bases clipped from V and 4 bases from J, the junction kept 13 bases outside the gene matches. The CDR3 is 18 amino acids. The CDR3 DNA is TGTGCCAGCAGCTTTCCCCGGGGGGGCCTTACCCCCACCGGGGAGCTGTTTTTT. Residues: CASSFPRGGLTPTGELFF.

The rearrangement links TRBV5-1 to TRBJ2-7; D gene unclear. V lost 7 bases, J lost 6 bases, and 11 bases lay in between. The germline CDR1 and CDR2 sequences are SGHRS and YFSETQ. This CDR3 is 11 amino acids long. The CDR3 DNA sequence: TGCGCCAGCGGGCTTATGGGCGAGCAGTACTTC. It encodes CASGLMGEQYF.

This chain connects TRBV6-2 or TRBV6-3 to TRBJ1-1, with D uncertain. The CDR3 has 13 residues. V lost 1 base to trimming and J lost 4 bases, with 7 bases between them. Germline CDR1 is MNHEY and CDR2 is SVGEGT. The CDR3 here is CASSYFLLTEAFF. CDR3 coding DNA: TGTGCCAGCAGTTACTTCCTACTCACTGAAGCTTTCTTT.

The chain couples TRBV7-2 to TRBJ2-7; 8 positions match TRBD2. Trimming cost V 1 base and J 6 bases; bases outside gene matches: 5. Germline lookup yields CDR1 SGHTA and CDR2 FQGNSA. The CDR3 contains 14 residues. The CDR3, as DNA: TGTGCCAGCAGCTTAGTGCGGGAGGTAGGCGAGCAGTACTTC. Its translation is CASSLVREVGEQYF. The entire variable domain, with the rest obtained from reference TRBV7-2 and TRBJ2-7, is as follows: GAGVSQSPSNKVTEKGKDVELRCDPISGHTALYWYRQSLGQGLEFLIYFQGNSAPDKSGLPSDRFSAERTGGSVSTLTIQRTQQEDSAVYLCASSLVREVGEQYFGPGTRLTVT.

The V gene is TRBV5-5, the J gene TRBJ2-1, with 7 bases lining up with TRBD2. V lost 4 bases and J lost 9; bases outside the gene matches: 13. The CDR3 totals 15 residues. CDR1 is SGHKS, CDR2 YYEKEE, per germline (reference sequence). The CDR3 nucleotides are TGTGCCAGCAGCCCCAAGGGCGGGAGCCTCTCTGAGCAGTTCTTC. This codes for CASSPKGGSLSEQFF.

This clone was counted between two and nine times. CDR3 protein: CAGTGGFPEAFF. The DNA of the CDR3 is TGTGCCGGGACAGGGGGGTTCCCTGAAGCTTTCTTT. The chain is built from TRBV30 and TRBJ1-1; 11 bases align to TRBD1. CDR3 length equals 12 residues. CDR1 and CDR2 from the germline V gene are GTSNPN and SVGIG (reference sequence). Unmatched junction bases numbered 5, after V lost 8 bases and J lost 6 bases.

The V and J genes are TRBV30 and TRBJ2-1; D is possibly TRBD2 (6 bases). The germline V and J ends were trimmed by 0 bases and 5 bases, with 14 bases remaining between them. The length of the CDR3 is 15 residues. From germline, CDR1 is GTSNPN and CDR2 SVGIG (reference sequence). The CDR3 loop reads CAWSVQEGFNNEQFF. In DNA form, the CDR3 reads TGTGCCTGGAGTGTGCAGGAGGGGTTCAACAATGAGCAGTTCTTC.

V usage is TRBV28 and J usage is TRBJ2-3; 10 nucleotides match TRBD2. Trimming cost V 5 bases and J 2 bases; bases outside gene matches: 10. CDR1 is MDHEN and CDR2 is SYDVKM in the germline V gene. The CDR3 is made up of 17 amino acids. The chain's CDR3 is CASSPTTSGLLTDTQYF. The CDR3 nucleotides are TGTGCCAGCAGTCCTACGACTAGCGGGCTTCTCACAGATACGCAGTATTTT. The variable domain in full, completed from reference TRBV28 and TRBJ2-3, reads DVKVTQSSRYLVKRTGEKVFLECVQDMDHENMFWYRQDPGLGLRLIYFSYDVKMKEKGDIPEGYSVSREKKERFSLILESASTNQTSMYLCASSPTTSGLLTDTQYFGPGTRLTVL.

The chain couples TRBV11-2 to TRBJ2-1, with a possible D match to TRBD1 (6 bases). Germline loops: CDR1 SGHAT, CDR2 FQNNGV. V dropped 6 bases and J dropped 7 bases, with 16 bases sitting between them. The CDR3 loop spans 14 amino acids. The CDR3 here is CASSLDSQVNEQFF. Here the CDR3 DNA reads TGTGCCAGCAGTTTGGACAGCCAGGTGAATGAGCAGTTCTTC.

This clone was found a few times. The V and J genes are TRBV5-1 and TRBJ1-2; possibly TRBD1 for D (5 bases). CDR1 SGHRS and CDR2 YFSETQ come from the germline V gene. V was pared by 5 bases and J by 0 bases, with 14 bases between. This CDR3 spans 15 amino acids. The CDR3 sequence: CASRLSGQTNYGYTF. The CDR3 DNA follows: TGCGCCAGCAGACTAAGTGGACAAACTAACTATGGCTACACCTTC.

As DNA, the CDR3 is TGTGCCAGCAGCCTAGATCTTGGGGGAGGGCAGTTCTTC. This encodes CASSLDLGGGQFF. V is TRBV6-2 or TRBV6-3 and J is TRBJ2-1; possibly TRBD2 for D (6 bases). Germline V gene lookup returns CDR1 MNHEY and CDR2 SVGEGT. CDR3 length: 13 amino acids. V was shortened by 6 bases and J by 12 bases, with 18 bases between the two germline ends.

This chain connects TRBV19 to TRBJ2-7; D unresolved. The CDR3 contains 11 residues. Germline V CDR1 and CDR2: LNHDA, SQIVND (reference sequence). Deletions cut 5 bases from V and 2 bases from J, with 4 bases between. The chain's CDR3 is CASSGPYEQYF. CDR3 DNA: TGTGCCAGTAGTGGGCCCTACGAGCAGTACTTC.

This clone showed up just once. CDR3 sequence reads: CASTQGASLGTEAFF. CDR3 in DNA: TGTGCCAGCACCCAGGGGGCGAGTTTAGGGACTGAAGCTTTCTTT. The rearrangement joins TRBV27 to TRBJ1-1; TRBD1 matches 8 bases. The CDR3 runs to 15 residues. The J segment lost 5 bases and the V segment lost 7 bases, leaving 12 bases of the junction unmatched. Germline CDR1 and CDR2: MNHEY and SMNVEV (reference sequence).

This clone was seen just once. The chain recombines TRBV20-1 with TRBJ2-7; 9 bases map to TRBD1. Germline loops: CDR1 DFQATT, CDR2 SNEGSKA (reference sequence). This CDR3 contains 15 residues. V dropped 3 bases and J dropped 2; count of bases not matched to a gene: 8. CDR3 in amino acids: CSASMRDRGAYEQYF. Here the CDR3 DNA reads TGCAGTGCTAGTATGCGCGACAGGGGGGCCTACGAGCAGTACTTC.

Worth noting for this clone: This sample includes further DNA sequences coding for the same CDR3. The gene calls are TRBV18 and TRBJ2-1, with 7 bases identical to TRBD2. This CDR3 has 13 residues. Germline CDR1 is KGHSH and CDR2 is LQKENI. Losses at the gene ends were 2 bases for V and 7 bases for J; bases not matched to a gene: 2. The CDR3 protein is CASSPLRGNEQFF. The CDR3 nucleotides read TGTGCCAGCTCACCATTGCGGGGGAATGAGCAGTTCTTC.

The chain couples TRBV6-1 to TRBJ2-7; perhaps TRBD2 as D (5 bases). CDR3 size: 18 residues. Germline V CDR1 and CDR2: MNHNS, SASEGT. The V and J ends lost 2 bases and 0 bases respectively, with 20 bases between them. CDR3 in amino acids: CASSEWESSASYSYEQYF. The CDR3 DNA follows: TGTGCCAGCAGTGAATGGGAGAGTAGCGCAAGCTACTCCTACGAGCAGTACTTC.